This TCR beta chain originates from a study of neurological immune-mediated disorders. The V gene lost 7 bases and the J gene lost 7 bases, with 14 bases spanning the gap. The CDR3 consists of 13 residues. This clonotype appeared many times. One entry per CDR3 protein results from TCRdb running MiXCR on the 5' RACE reads. The table shows tens of thousands of distinct CDR3 sequences, with over 10% occurring only once. The time point: technical triplicate 1. The V and J genes are TRBV12-3 or TRBV12-4 and TRBJ1-5, with D perhaps matching TRBD1 (5 bases). This clonotype was sampled from a female donor with HTLV-1-associated myelopathy (HAM/TSP). The sample taken for sequencing was CD4+ T cells from blood. CDR3 sequence: CASIREGGQPQHF. CDR3 sequence (DNA): TGTGCCAGCATCAGGGAGGGAGGGCAGCCCCAGCATTTT.